A selection of T cell receptor beta chains follows, all from one sample in a study of T cells in Graves' hyperthyroidism and ophthalmopathy. One entry per CDR3 protein, called by TCRdb with MiXCR from the multiplex PCR reads. This table has roughly 500,000 distinct CDR3 sequences, more than 45% appearing once. The specimen was peripheral blood or thyroid tissue (not recorded which). Source of these receptors: an adult woman with Graves' disease, either hyperthyroidism or ophthalmopathy (not recorded which). The CDR3 runs from the conserved cysteine through the conserved F or W. The D gene is left open where the match is weak. Size tells how often a clone was seen (once, few, many) or the class of an expanded clone, and some rows leave it out.

v_gene: TRBV12-3/TRBV12-4; abundance: many; d_gene: -; j_gene: TRBJ2-7; CDR3nt: TGTGCCAGCAGTTCACGCGACGGTTTTGGGAAGCAGTACTTC; CDR3aa: CASSSRDGFGKQYF
v_gene: TRBV20-1; abundance: many; d_gene: -; j_gene: TRBJ2-2; CDR3nt: TGCAGTGCCGAAAGACAGAACACCGGGGAGCTGTTTTTT; CDR3aa: CSAERQNTGELFF
v_gene: TRBV4-1; abundance: many; d_gene: -; j_gene: TRBJ2-7; CDR3nt: TGCGCCAGCAGCCGACAAGACCCCCCCGGGAACGAGCAGTACTTC; CDR3aa: CASSRQDPPGNEQYF
v_gene: TRBV7-9; abundance: -; d_gene: -; j_gene: TRBJ2-7; CDR3nt: TGTGCCAGCAGCCCCCGGCCGTCGGAGCAGTACTTC; CDR3aa: CASSPRPSEQYF
v_gene: TRBV5-1; abundance: many; d_gene: TRBD2; j_gene: TRBJ2-7; CDR3nt: TGCGCCAGCAGCTTGGGAGGCGCGGGAGGGAACGAGCAGTACTTC; CDR3aa: CASSLGGAGGNEQYF
v_gene: TRBV5-1; abundance: -; d_gene: TRBD1; j_gene: TRBJ1-3; CDR3nt: TGCGCCAGCAGCCAAAGGCCGGGACAGAGCTCTGGAAACACCATATATTTT; CDR3aa: CASSQRPGQSSGNTIYF
v_gene: TRBV7-2; abundance: many; d_gene: TRBD2; j_gene: TRBJ2-7; CDR3nt: TGTGCCAGCAGCTTTGGGACTATGAACGAGCAGTACTTC; CDR3aa: CASSFGTMNEQYF
v_gene: TRBV9; abundance: -; d_gene: TRBD2; j_gene: TRBJ2-7; CDR3nt: TGTGCCCAGGGACTAGCGGGAGGGGGAACCTACGAGCAGTACTTC; CDR3aa: CAQGLAGGGTYEQYF
v_gene: TRBV2; abundance: -; d_gene: -; j_gene: TRBJ2-7; CDR3nt: TGTGCCAGCACTCTGGACTTGACAGAGCCCTACGAGCAGTACTTC; CDR3aa: CASTLDLTEPYEQYF
v_gene: TRBV15; abundance: -; d_gene: -; j_gene: TRBJ2-7; CDR3nt: TGTGCCACCAGCAGAGATCGGGGAGTTAGCTACGAGCAGTACTTC; CDR3aa: CATSRDRGVSYEQYF
v_gene: TRBV5-1; abundance: many; d_gene: TRBD1; j_gene: TRBJ1-1; CDR3nt: TGCGCCAGCAGCTTAATGGACAGGGGGCTGGTGAACACTGAAGCTTTCTTT; CDR3aa: CASSLMDRGLVNTEAFF
v_gene: TRBV24-1; abundance: many; d_gene: -; j_gene: TRBJ2-2; CDR3nt: TGTGCCACCAGTGACACAGGGTTGGGCGGGGAGCTGTTTTTT; CDR3aa: CATSDTGLGGELFF
v_gene: TRBV2; abundance: few; d_gene: -; j_gene: TRBJ1-6; CDR3nt: TGTGCCAGCAGTGAAGCACAGGGATATTCACCCCTCCACTTT; CDR3aa: CASSEAQGYSPLHF
v_gene: TRBV2; abundance: -; d_gene: -; j_gene: TRBJ1-5; CDR3nt: TGTGCCAGCAGGGTGACTCCTCGCAGCAATCAGCCCCAGCATTTT; CDR3aa: CASRVTPRSNQPQHF
v_gene: TRBV10-1; abundance: -; d_gene: TRBD2; j_gene: TRBJ2-5; CDR3nt: TGCGCCAGCAGTGAGTCGACCGGGACTAGCGTTGGAGAGACCCAGTACTTC; CDR3aa: CASSESTGTSVGETQYF
v_gene: TRBV7-2; abundance: -; d_gene: TRBD1; j_gene: TRBJ1-6; CDR3nt: TGTGCCAGCAGCCCGGGACAGCTATCACCCCTCCACTTT; CDR3aa: CASSPGQLSPLHF
v_gene: TRBV5-8; abundance: -; d_gene: TRBD2; j_gene: TRBJ2-7; CDR3nt: TGTGCCAGCAGCTTGGATCGGGGGGGCGTCCCCTACGAGCAGTACTTC; CDR3aa: CASSLDRGGVPYEQYF
v_gene: TRBV9; abundance: many; d_gene: -; j_gene: TRBJ1-1; CDR3nt: TGTGCCAGCAGCGCCCGAGCGCAGGGGTATGGAAACACTGAAGCTTTCTTT; CDR3aa: CASSARAQGYGNTEAFF
v_gene: TRBV29-1; abundance: once; d_gene: -; j_gene: TRBJ1-4; CDR3nt: TGCAGCGTCGCCCTGGGAGCTAATGAAAAACTGTTTTTT; CDR3aa: CSVALGANEKLFF
v_gene: TRBV11-1; abundance: -; d_gene: -; j_gene: TRBJ1-4; CDR3nt: TGTGCCAGCAGCTGGCTACGGCTCTCTGGAAAACTGTTTTTT; CDR3aa: CASSWLRLSGKLFF
v_gene: TRBV15; abundance: -; d_gene: -; j_gene: TRBJ1-4; CDR3nt: TGTGCCACCAGCAGAGAAACGGCAGGAGGTGAAAAACTGTTTTTT; CDR3aa: CATSRETAGGEKLFF
v_gene: TRBV2; abundance: many; d_gene: TRBD1; j_gene: TRBJ1-4; CDR3nt: TGTGCCAGCAGACGTCAGGGGGAAGGTGAAAAACTGTTTTTT; CDR3aa: CASRRQGEGEKLFF
v_gene: TRBV10-3; abundance: -; d_gene: TRBD1; j_gene: TRBJ1-4; CDR3nt: TGTGCCATCAGTGAGTTTACGGAGGGGACAGGGGAAAAACTGTTTTTT; CDR3aa: CAISEFTEGTGEKLFF
v_gene: TRBV2; abundance: many; d_gene: -; j_gene: TRBJ2-7; CDR3nt: TGTGCCAGCAGTGATGGAGGGATCAACGAGCAGTACTTC; CDR3aa: CASSDGGINEQYF
v_gene: TRBV2; abundance: -; d_gene: -; j_gene: TRBJ1-4; CDR3nt: TGTGCCAGCACGGGGCAGGGTCGGAATGAAAAACTGTTTTTT; CDR3aa: CASTGQGRNEKLFF
v_gene: TRBV5-1; abundance: -; d_gene: -; j_gene: TRBJ1-1; CDR3nt: TGCGCCAGCAGCTTTACAGGGTCGGGCAGGAACACTGAAGCTTTCTTT; CDR3aa: CASSFTGSGRNTEAFF
v_gene: TRBV27; abundance: -; d_gene: -; j_gene: TRBJ1-4; CDR3nt: TGTGCCAGCAGCCGCGACAGTCGTATCAGTTCCAATGAAAAACTGTTTTTT; CDR3aa: CASSRDSRISSNEKLFF
v_gene: TRBV5-4; abundance: many; d_gene: -; j_gene: TRBJ1-1; CDR3nt: TGTGCCAGCAGCGACCTACGGGGATACACTGAAGCTTTCTTT; CDR3aa: CASSDLRGYTEAFF
v_gene: TRBV7-8; abundance: -; d_gene: -; j_gene: TRBJ2-3; CDR3nt: TGTGCCAGCAGCTTGATGGGGTGG; CDR3aa: CASSLMGW
v_gene: TRBV28; abundance: -; d_gene: TRBD1; j_gene: TRBJ1-1; CDR3nt: TGTGCCAGCAGTCGGACGACAGGGTGGAGAGCTGAAGCTTTCTTT; CDR3aa: CASSRTTGWRAEAFF
v_gene: TRBV7-9; abundance: -; d_gene: -; j_gene: TRBJ1-2; CDR3nt: TGTGCCAGCAACTTAGTCGGTAGCACCACTGGCTACACCTTC; CDR3aa: CASNLVGSTTGYTF
v_gene: TRBV7-9; abundance: -; d_gene: TRBD1; j_gene: TRBJ1-2; CDR3nt: TGTGCCAGCAGGTCCCAAGACAGGGGTGCTGGCTACACCTTC; CDR3aa: CASRSQDRGAGYTF
v_gene: TRBV10-3; abundance: few; d_gene: -; j_gene: TRBJ1-2; CDR3nt: TGTGCCATCAGTGAGGCATCGGGGGATGGCTACACCTTC; CDR3aa: CAISEASGDGYTF
v_gene: TRBV5-1; abundance: few; d_gene: -; j_gene: TRBJ1-1; CDR3nt: TGCGCCAGCAGGTTGGCAGGGATAGACACTGAAGCTTTCTTT; CDR3aa: CASRLAGIDTEAFF
v_gene: TRBV20-1; abundance: -; d_gene: -; j_gene: TRBJ1-1; CDR3nt: TGCAGTGCTAAACTAGCGGGAGGCGGCGAGACTGAAGCTTTCTTT; CDR3aa: CSAKLAGGGETEAFF
v_gene: TRBV29-1; abundance: many; d_gene: -; j_gene: TRBJ1-1; CDR3nt: TGCAGCGGTTGGGTTGTGAACACTGAAGCTTTCTTT; CDR3aa: CSGWVVNTEAFF
v_gene: TRBV7-1; abundance: once; d_gene: TRBD1; j_gene: TRBJ2-2; CDR3nt: TGTGCCAGCAGCAAGGGACAGGCCCTTGGTCGGACCGGGGAGCTGTTTTTT; CDR3aa: CASSKGQALGRTGELFF
v_gene: TRBV5-1; abundance: many; d_gene: TRBD1; j_gene: TRBJ1-4; CDR3nt: TGCGCCAGCAACCTGGGACAGGGGAATGAAAAACTGTTTTTT; CDR3aa: CASNLGQGNEKLFF
v_gene: TRBV20-1; abundance: many; d_gene: -; j_gene: TRBJ1-5; CDR3nt: TGCAGTGCGACTTTCAGACTTAGCAATCAGCCCCAGCATTTT; CDR3aa: CSATFRLSNQPQHF
v_gene: TRBV5-1; abundance: -; d_gene: -; j_gene: TRBJ1-3; CDR3nt: TGCGCCAGCAGCTTGGTCCCAGGATTAGCAGGAAACACCATATATTTT; CDR3aa: CASSLVPGLAGNTIYF
v_gene: TRBV29-1; abundance: -; d_gene: -; j_gene: TRBJ2-6; CDR3nt: TGCAGCGTCGGACGGGGGACTGGGGCCAACGTCCTGACTTTC; CDR3aa: CSVGRGTGANVLTF
v_gene: TRBV7-2; abundance: -; d_gene: TRBD1; j_gene: TRBJ1-5; CDR3nt: TGTGCCAGCAGCCCGGGACAGCGAAAGCCCCAGCATTTT; CDR3aa: CASSPGQRKPQHF
v_gene: TRBV7-6; abundance: -; d_gene: -; j_gene: TRBJ1-5; CDR3nt: TGTGCCAGCAGCCCCTGGGACGGACAACAGCCCCAGCATTTT; CDR3aa: CASSPWDGQQPQHF
v_gene: TRBV10-2; abundance: -; d_gene: -; j_gene: TRBJ1-2; CDR3nt: TGCGCCAGCAGCCAGACAGTCCATAACTACGACTACACCTTC; CDR3aa: CASSQTVHNYDYTF
v_gene: TRBV19; abundance: -; d_gene: -; j_gene: TRBJ1-2; CDR3nt: TGTGCCAGTAGTATCCAGGGGCTTTATGGCTACACCTTC; CDR3aa: CASSIQGLYGYTF
v_gene: TRBV19; abundance: -; d_gene: -; j_gene: TRBJ2-5; CDR3nt: TGTGCCAGTAGTATAGTAGGCGACATTCAAGAGACCCAGTACTTC; CDR3aa: CASSIVGDIQETQYF
v_gene: TRBV20-1; abundance: many; d_gene: TRBD1; j_gene: TRBJ2-5; CDR3nt: TGCAGTGCTCTGGACAGGGGGCTTGGAGAGACCCAGTACTTC; CDR3aa: CSALDRGLGETQYF
v_gene: TRBV7-6; abundance: once; d_gene: -; j_gene: TRBJ1-1; CDR3nt: TGCGCCAGCAGCGACATAGGCGGGGGAGTGGGCACTGAAGCTTTCTTT; CDR3aa: CASSDIGGGVGTEAFF
v_gene: TRBV7-2; abundance: many; d_gene: -; j_gene: TRBJ1-5; CDR3nt: TGTGCCAGCAGCTTACAGGGCTTTCAGCCCCAGCATTTT; CDR3aa: CASSLQGFQPQHF
v_gene: TRBV7-9; abundance: many; d_gene: TRBD1; j_gene: TRBJ2-7; CDR3nt: TGTGCCAGCAGCCCAAGGGACAGGGCGGGGGAGCAGTACTTC; CDR3aa: CASSPRDRAGEQYF
v_gene: TRBV20-1; abundance: -; d_gene: -; j_gene: TRBJ1-5; CDR3nt: TGCAGTGCCGGGACCAATCAGCCCCAGCATTTT; CDR3aa: CSAGTNQPQHF